The 5 T cell receptor beta chains in this list originate from one sample, sequenced in a study of cytotoxic CD8 clonotypes in ibrutinib-treated CLL. The protocol was immunoSEQ multiplex PCR, while the TCRdb copy is restricted to in-frame clones and leaves out a portion. The sample shows some 200,000 clones, approximately 68% of them seen only once. The specimen was PBMCs, collected after 24 months of ibrutinib treatment. Receptors were obtained from a human donor with chronic lymphocytic leukemia.

This clone was picked up a small number of times. The chain has TRBV10-1 and TRBJ1-2; tentatively, D is TRBD1 (6 bases). Trimming took 6 bases from V and 9 from J, leaving 14 bases between them. The CDR3 loop spans 12 amino acids. CDR1 WNHNN and CDR2 SYGVQD come from the germline V gene (reference sequence). CDR3 bases: TGCGCCAGCAGAGGGCAGGGGTATTGCTACACCTTC. This codes for CASRGQGYCYTF.

The rearrangement joins TRBV30 to TRBJ2-1, with 7 bases identical to TRBD1. There are 14 residues in the CDR3. Germline lookup yields CDR1 GTSNPN and CDR2 SVGIG (reference sequence). With V trimmed by 3 bases and J by 4 bases, 6 bases remained unmatched. CDR3: CAWRDRQGYNEQFF. DNA for the CDR3: TGTGCCTGGAGAGACCGACAGGGTTACAATGAGCAGTTCTTC.

The chain couples TRBV7-8 to TRBJ2-3; no clear D gene. The germline V gene has CDR1 SGHVS and CDR2 FQNEAQ. Trimming stripped 2 bases from V and 4 bases from J, with 10 bases between. The length of the CDR3 is 14 residues. The DNA for the CDR3 is TGTGCCAGCAGCTTATCGCTTCCGGCAGATACGCAGTATTTT. Translated, it gives CASSLSLPADTQYF.

The chain recombines TRBV12-5 with TRBJ2-2, with a possible D match to TRBD2 (6 bases). V was clipped by 5 bases and J by 5 bases, with 15 bases between them. CDR3 length equals 15 residues. Germline lookup yields CDR1 LGHNT and CDR2 FRNRAP. CDR3: CASGLGTPRTGELFF. The CDR3 DNA sequence: TGTGCTAGTGGTCTCGGGACTCCTCGAACCGGGGAGCTGTTTTTT.

The V and J genes are TRBV7-8 and TRBJ2-7; D is tentatively TRBD1 or TRBD2 (5 bases each). The germline V gene has CDR1 SGHVS and CDR2 FQNEAQ. The ends were cut back, 0 bases at V and 2 bases at J, with 17 bases in the middle. The CDR3 is 17 residues long. Written as DNA, the CDR3 is TGTGCCAGCAGCTTAGCGATCGTGGGACCCGAAACCTACGAGCAGTACTTC. As protein: CASSLAIVGPETYEQYF.